Presented here are 24 T cell receptor beta chains from one specimen sequenced in a study of T cell repertoires in cytomegalovirus infection. These receptors have no identified antigens. TCRdb analysed the reads with MiXCR anew, one entry per CDR3 protein. The sample lists 750,000 to 950,000 distinct CDR3 sequences, about 28% seen once, with about an eighth in the top ten. Sample: cultured CD8+ T cells from PBMCs, taken from culture after CMV antigen stimulation. The origin of the receptors is a human donor in good health (CMV status not recorded). Some clones in this sample may be carry-over from other donors' samples.

This clonotype came up a few times. The rearrangement links TRBV6-6 to TRBJ2-2; 7 positions agree with TRBD1. The CDR3 loop spans 17 amino acids. The germline V gene encodes CDR1 MNHNY and CDR2 SVGAGI (reference sequence). The J segment lost 2 bases and the V segment lost 4 bases, leaving 10 bases of the junction unmatched. As DNA, the CDR3 is TGTGCCAGCAGTTTCACTCCTGGGACAGCAAACACCGGGGAGCTGTTTTTT. It codes for CASSFTPGTANTGELFF.

V usage is TRBV12-3 or TRBV12-4 and J usage is TRBJ1-3; 7 bases are a match to TRBD1. V lost 6 bases to trimming and J lost 3 bases; unmatched junction nucleotides: 8. The CDR3 has 15 residues. The CDR3 is CASSYRQGNGNTIYF. Here the CDR3 DNA reads TGTGCCAGCAGCTACCGACAGGGTAATGGAAACACCATATATTTT.

The V call is TRBV29-1, the J call TRBJ1-4; the D is unclear. Germline-derived CDR1 and CDR2 are SQVTM and ANQGSEA. Trimming stripped 6 bases from V and 0 bases from J, with 5 bases between. The CDR3 sequence is 12 residues long. CDR3 amino acids: CSVSPTNEKLFF. CDR3 nucleotides: TGCAGCGTCTCTCCAACTAATGAAAAACTGTTTTTT.

The J gene is TRBJ2-2, the V gene TRBV7-4; tentative D call: TRBD1 (5 bases). With 0 bases removed from V and 0 bases from J, the gap between germline ends came to 14 bases. This CDR3 spans 18 amino acids. Per germline, CDR1 SGHVT and CDR2 SQSDAQ. CDR3 in DNA: TGTGCCAGCAGCTTAGCTGGGGCCCTTACGTCGAACACCGGGGAGCTGTTTTTT. It specifies CASSLAGALTSNTGELFF. The variable domain in full, completed from reference TRBV7-4 and TRBJ2-2, reads GAGVSQSPRYKVAKRGRDVALRCDSISGHVTLYWYRQTLGQGSEVLTYSQSDAQRDKSGRPSGRFSAERPERSVSTLKIQRTEQGDSAVYLCASSLAGALTSNTGELFFGEGSRLTVL.

This rearrangement joins TRBV4-1 to TRBJ1-2; D is undetermined. The CDR3 consists of 14 residues. V was clipped by 4 bases and J by 4 bases, with 13 bases between them. Per the germline V gene, CDR1 is MGHRA and CDR2 is YSYEKL. CDR3 DNA sequence: TGCGCCAGCAGCCTCGGGGAGGTCGCCTATGGCTACACCTTC. This translates into CASSLGEVAYGYTF.

This chain's CDR3 is CASSLPPLYEQYF. The CDR3 bases are TGTGCCAGCAGCTTACCCCCCTTATACGAGCAGTACTTC. The chain couples TRBV7-9 to TRBJ2-7; D gene ambiguous. Germline CDR1 reads SEHNR; CDR2 reads FQNEAQ (reference sequence). The CDR3 loop spans 13 amino acids. V gave up 2 bases and J gave up 4 bases, with 9 bases separating them. Based on the CDR3 plus reference TRBV7-9 and TRBJ2-7, the full variable domain is DTGVSQNPRHKITKRGQNVTFRCDPISEHNRLYWYRQTLGQGPEFLTYFQNEAQLEKSRLLSDRFSAERPKGSFSTLEIQRTEQGDSAMYLCASSLPPLYEQYFGPGTRLTVT.

This rearrangement joins TRBV6-5 to TRBJ1-1; maybe TRBD1 (5 bases). V lost 0 bases and J 4 bases, leaving 15 bases between the germline ends. The CDR3 contains 16 residues. The germline V gene encodes CDR1 MNHEY and CDR2 SVGAGI. Here the CDR3 DNA reads TGTGCCAGCAGTTACTCGAGAGTTGGTGGGGGCACTGAAGCTTTCTTT. The encoded protein is CASSYSRVGGGTEAFF.

This rearrangement joins TRBV19 to TRBJ2-3; D is ambiguous. V was trimmed by 5 bases and J by 0 bases, leaving 18 bases between them. CDR1 is LNHDA, CDR2 SQIVND, per germline (reference sequence). The CDR3 loop spans 17 amino acids. Here the CDR3 reads CASSPQLPVQSTDTQYF. The CDR3 DNA reads TGTGCCAGTAGTCCCCAGCTCCCGGTCCAAAGCACAGATACGCAGTATTTT. The full variable domain, completed using reference TRBV19 and TRBJ2-3, is DGGITQSPKYLFRKEGQNVTLSCEQNLNHDAMYWYRQDPGQGLRLIYYSQIVNDFQKGDIAEGYSVSREKKESFPLTVTSAQKNPTAFYLCASSPQLPVQSTDTQYFGPGTRLTVL.

V usage is TRBV7-2 and J usage is TRBJ1-1; 10 positions match TRBD1. The CDR3 length is 15 residues. From germline, CDR1 is SGHTA and CDR2 FQGNSA. V trimming: 5 bases; J trimming: 5 bases; junction bases outside the gene matches: 8. This CDR3 is CASSPRTGGTTEAFF. The CDR3 bases are TGTGCCAGCAGCCCCAGGACAGGGGGTACGACTGAAGCTTTCTTT.

This clonotype was seen many times. This chain links TRBV12-3 or TRBV12-4 with TRBJ1-5; tentatively, D is TRBD1 (5 bases). V gave up 6 bases and J gave up 5 bases, with 8 bases separating them. This CDR3 is built from 12 residues. CDR3 bases: TGTGCCAGCAGGATGGGGGATCAGCCCCAGCATTTT. Amino acids: CASRMGDQPQHF.

In this sample, this clonotype turned up a few times. The CDR3 region has the DNA TGTGCCAGCAGTTTCACGGGGGGGGGCAACCCTTCGAGCTCCTACAATGAGCAGTTCTTC. Amino acid sequence: CASSFTGGGNPSSSYNEQFF. The chain uses TRBV6-5 and TRBJ2-1, with TRBD2 identical over 8 bases. Germline trimming cut 4 bases from V and 0 bases from J; bases unmatched to any gene: 17. CDR3 length: 20 amino acids. Germline values: CDR1 MNHEY, CDR2 SVGAGI.

In its sample, this clonotype was seen many times. The chain links TRBV7-6 to TRBJ2-1; the D gene could be TRBD1 or TRBD2 (6 bases each). V dropped 1 base and J dropped 7 bases, with 20 bases sitting between them. The CDR3 contains 17 residues. The germline CDR1 and CDR2 sequences are SGHVS and FNYEAQ. The CDR3 spells CASSLGGGSTEENEQFF. The CDR3 DNA sequence: TGTGCCAGCAGCTTAGGAGGGGGGTCGACGGAGGAAAATGAGCAGTTCTTC.

This clonotype showed up just a few times. The rearrangement links TRBV7-2 to TRBJ1-2; D is unresolved. V was shortened by 2 bases and J by 2 bases, with 15 bases between the two germline ends. This CDR3 spans 16 amino acids. Germline CDR1 and CDR2: SGHTA and FQGNSA. The CDR3 reads CASSLNPPGRNYGYTF. CDR3 sequence (DNA): TGTGCCAGCAGCTTAAACCCCCCCGGCAGGAACTATGGCTACACCTTC.

The sample holds a few counts of this clonotype. This chain uses TRBV7-8 with TRBJ1-4, with TRBD1 matching over 7 bases. J gave up 7 bases and V 6 bases, and 5 bases lay outside the gene matches. The CDR3 covers 13 residues. CDR1 SGHVS and CDR2 FQNEAQ come from the germline V gene. CDR3 sequence reads: CASRRTGPEKLFF. The CDR3 DNA follows: TGTGCCAGCAGAAGGACAGGCCCTGAAAAACTGTTTTTT. The whole variable domain, remainder taken from reference TRBV7-8 and TRBJ1-4, is GAGVSQSPRYKVAKRGQDVALRCDPISGHVSLFWYQQALGQGPEFLTYFQNEAQLDKSGLPSDRFFAERPEGSVSTLKIQRTQQEDSAVYLCASRRTGPEKLFFGSGTQLSVL.

The genes are TRBV15 and TRBJ1-4; D is possibly TRBD1 (6 bases). Trimming stripped 3 bases from V and 3 bases from J, with 14 bases between. In germline, CDR1 is LNHNV, CDR2 YYDKDF (reference sequence). This CDR3 has 16 residues. CDR3 bases: TGTGCCACCAGCAGGGCTACAGGGACCGCTAATGAAAAACTGTTTTTT. Residues: CATSRATGTANEKLFF.

This clonotype was picked up many times. Germline and junction disagree at one end, which may indicate a read error. Here the CDR3 reads CASSPAGAGDTQYF. The CDR3 bases are TGTGCTAGCAGCCCGGCGGGGGCGGGAGATACGCAGTATTTT. V is TRBV7-7 and J is TRBJ2-3; D is perhaps TRBD2 (7 bases). The CDR3 length is 14 residues. Germline assignment: CDR1 SSHAT and CDR2 FNYEAQ (reference sequence).

This rearrangement joins TRBV5-6 to TRBJ2-7; D gene uncertain. CDR1 and CDR2 from the germline V gene are SGHDT and YYEEEE. The CDR3 loop spans 14 amino acids. V was cut by 3 bases and J by 2 bases, with 12 bases left in between. CDR3 nucleotide sequence: TGTGCCAGCAGCTCCGCTAGGGATCCCTACGAGCAGTACTTC. Its protein is CASSSARDPYEQYF.

This clonotype was observed many times. At one boundary the junction diverges from the germline segment, which might be a read error. This chain links TRBV7-6 with TRBJ2-7; a weak D match, TRBD1 (6 bases). In germline, CDR1 is SGHVS, CDR2 FNYEAQ. CDR3 size: 14 residues. Here the CDR3 DNA reads TGTGCCAGCAGTTTAGAGGGGGTGTCCTACGAGCAGTACTTC. Amino acid sequence: CASSLEGVSYEQYF. Combining the CDR3 with reference TRBV7-6 and TRBJ2-7 gives the whole variable domain GAGVSQSPRYKVTKRGQDVALRCDPISGHVSLYWYRQALGQGPEFLTYFNYEAQQDKSGLPNDRFSAERPEGSISTLTIQRTEQRDSAMYRCASSLEGVSYEQYFGPGTRLTVT.

In this sample, this clonotype turned up a few times. The chain combines TRBV7-8 with TRBJ2-2, with D unclear. The germline CDR1 and CDR2 sequences are SGHVS and FQNEAQ. V was clipped by 0 bases and J by 3 bases, with 8 bases between them. There are 15 residues in the CDR3. The CDR3 protein is CASSLASQHTGELFF. The DNA of the CDR3 is TGTGCCAGCAGCTTAGCGAGCCAGCACACCGGGGAGCTGTTTTTT.

The J gene is TRBJ1-5, the V gene TRBV11-3, with TRBD1 as a possible D gene (6 bases). V was trimmed by 5 bases and J by 7 bases, leaving 21 bases between them. CDR1 SGHNT and CDR2 YENEEA come from the germline V gene. The CDR3 loop spans 16 amino acids. The CDR3 region has the DNA TGTGCCAGCAGCCCTAGGGTCAGGGGCTCGGGCCAGCCCCAGCATTTT. It encodes CASSPRVRGSGQPQHF.

The chain's CDR3 is CASSQGIFRPSAGYTF. The CDR3 DNA reads as TGCGCCAGCAGCCAAGGGATCTTTCGGCCGTCGGCTGGCTACACCTTC. The chain combines TRBV4-1 with TRBJ1-2; D call uncertain. Germline lookup yields CDR1 MGHRA and CDR2 YSYEKL. Trimming left V 1 base short and J 7 bases short, with 19 bases between. The CDR3 runs 16 residues.

The V gene is TRBV6-5, the J gene TRBJ2-5; D call uncertain. V was cut by 0 bases and J by 2 bases, with 16 bases left in between. This CDR3 is 17 amino acids long. Germline assignment: CDR1 MNHEY and CDR2 SVGAGI. CDR3 residues: CASSYSVVSKTQETQYF. The CDR3 region has the DNA TGTGCCAGCAGTTACTCGGTTGTCAGCAAGACACAAGAGACCCAGTACTTC.

In this sample, this clonotype turned up many times. The V call is TRBV7-2, the J call TRBJ1-1, with a tentative D call TRBD1 (6 bases). Trimming pared 5 bases from V and 1 base from J, leaving 17 bases between. The CDR3 extends over 16 amino acids. From germline, CDR1 is SGHTA and CDR2 FQGNSA. The CDR3 loop reads CASSPLGRGKNTEAFF. In DNA, the CDR3 is TGTGCCAGCAGCCCCCTGGGCAGGGGTAAGAACACTGAAGCTTTCTTT. The whole variable domain, remainder taken from reference TRBV7-2 and TRBJ1-1, is GAGVSQSPSNKVTEKGKDVELRCDPISGHTALYWYRQSLGQGLEFLIYFQGNSAPDKSGLPSDRFSAERTGGSVSTLTIQRTQQEDSAVYLCASSPLGRGKNTEAFFGQGTRLTVV.

This clonotype was picked up one time. V and J are TRBV19 and TRBJ1-1; D gene unclear. The CDR3 contains 11 residues. Germline-derived CDR1 and CDR2 are LNHDA and SQIVND (reference sequence). CDR3: CGILSNTEAFF. CDR3 bases: TGTGGAATCCTTTCGAACACTGAAGCTTTCTTT. The full variable domain, rest sourced from reference TRBV19 and TRBJ1-1, is DGGITQSPKYLFRKEGQNVTLSCEQNLNHDAMYWYRQDPGQGLRLIYYSQIVNDFQKGDIAEGYSVSREKKESFPLTVTSAQKNPTAFYLCGILSNTEAFFGQGTRLTVV.